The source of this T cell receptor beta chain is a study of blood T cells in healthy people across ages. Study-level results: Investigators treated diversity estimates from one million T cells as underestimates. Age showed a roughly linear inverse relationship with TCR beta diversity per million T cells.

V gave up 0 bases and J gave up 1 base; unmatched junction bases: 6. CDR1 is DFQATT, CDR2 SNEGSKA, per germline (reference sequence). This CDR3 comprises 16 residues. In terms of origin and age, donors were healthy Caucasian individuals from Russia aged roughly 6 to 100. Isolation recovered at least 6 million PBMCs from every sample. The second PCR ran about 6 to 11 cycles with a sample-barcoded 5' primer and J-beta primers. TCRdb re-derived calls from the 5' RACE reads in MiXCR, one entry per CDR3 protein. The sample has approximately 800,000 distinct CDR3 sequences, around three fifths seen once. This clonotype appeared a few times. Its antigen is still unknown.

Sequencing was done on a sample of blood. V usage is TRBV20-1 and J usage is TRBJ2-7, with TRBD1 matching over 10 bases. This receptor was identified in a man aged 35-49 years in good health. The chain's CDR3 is CSARDTRTGGSYEQYF. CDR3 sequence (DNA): TGCAGTGCTAGAGACACCCGGACAGGGGGTTCCTACGAGCAGTACTTC.